The 9 T cell receptor beta chains listed next were all sequenced from one sample in a study of human T cells and chemical hapten exposure. Unfractionated whole blood yielded the extracted total RNA. TCRdb re-called the 5' RACE reads through MiXCR, storing one row per CDR3 protein. The table includes tens of thousands of distinct CDR3 sequences, 15% to 20% detected once. These TCRs come from a female donor in good health.

V usage is TRBV9 and J usage is TRBJ2-3, with 8 bases fitting TRBD2. The CDR3 runs to 16 residues. Germline CDR1 SGDLS, CDR2 YYNGEE. V gave up 0 bases and J gave up 7 bases; unmatched junction bases: 10. The DNA of the CDR3 is TGTGCCAGCAGCGTAGCTCTGACGGGGGGGCATAATACGCAGTATTTT. Amino acids: CASSVALTGGHNTQYF.

V usage is TRBV4-3 and J usage is TRBJ1-5, with D possibly matching TRBD1 (6 bases). This CDR3 is 16 amino acids long. Germline assignment: CDR1 LGHNA and CDR2 YSLEER. V lost 0 bases, J lost 3 bases, and 12 bases lay in between. CDR3 protein: CASSQDWGQVNQPQHF. The CDR3 nucleotides read TGCGCCAGCAGCCAAGATTGGGGGCAGGTCAATCAGCCCCAGCATTTT.

In this sample, this clonotype turned up many times. The genes are TRBV7-2 and TRBJ2-5; D remains unclear. Looked up from germline, CDR1 is SGHTA and CDR2 is FQGNSA. Between the trimmed V and J ends, which lost 0 bases and 5 bases, there was a span of 13 bases. The CDR3 is 15 residues long. CDR3 in amino acids: CASSLARSVLETQYF. The CDR3, as DNA: TGTGCCAGCAGCTTAGCGCGGTCAGTTCTGGAGACCCAGTACTTC. Based on the CDR3 plus reference TRBV7-2 and TRBJ2-5, the full variable domain is GAGVSQSPSNKVTEKGKDVELRCDPISGHTALYWYRQSLGQGLEFLIYFQGNSAPDKSGLPSDRFSAERTGGSVSTLTIQRTQQEDSAVYLCASSLARSVLETQYFGPGTRLLVL.

The rearrangement links TRBV29-1 to TRBJ2-5, with a weak D call TRBD1 (6 bases). CDR3 length: 12 amino acids. Trimming left V 7 bases short and J 2 bases short, with 11 bases between. Germline V CDR1 and CDR2: SQVTM, ANQGSEA. The CDR3 DNA sequence: TGCAGCGCATCAGGGGTTCAAGAGACCCAGTACTTC. Protein product: CSASGVQETQYF. Combining the CDR3 with reference TRBV29-1 and TRBJ2-5 gives the whole variable domain SAVISQKPSRDICQRGTSLTIQCQVDSQVTMMFWYRQQPGQSLTLIATANQGSEATYESGFVIDKFPISRPNLTFSTLTVSNMSPEDSSIYLCSASGVQETQYFGPGTRLLVL.

This chain links TRBV20-1 with TRBJ2-5; TRBD2 matches 8 bases. V lost 1 base, J lost 3 bases, and 7 bases stayed unmatched. CDR1 is DFQATT and CDR2 is SNEGSKA in the germline V gene (reference sequence). The CDR3 is made up of 15 amino acids. The CDR3 DNA follows: TGCAGTGCTAGAGTGTTACTAGCGGAAAAAGAGACCCAGTACTTC. It specifies CSARVLLAEKETQYF.

This clonotype turned up a few times. The rearrangement uses TRBV6-6 and TRBJ2-3; D may be TRBD1 or TRBD2 (6 bases each). This CDR3 spans 17 amino acids. Germline values: CDR1 MNHNY, CDR2 SVGAGI (reference sequence). The ends were cut back, 2 bases at V and 2 bases at J, with 17 bases in the middle. DNA for the CDR3: TGTGCCAGCAGTTACGAGGGATCTGGGGGGCACACAGATACGCAGTATTTT. Translation gives CASSYEGSGGHTDTQYF.

The CDR3 loop reads CASSPTGQTVFSPLHF. The CDR3 DNA is TGTGCCAGCAGCCCAACCGGACAGACGGTTTTTTCACCCCTCCACTTT. The rearrangement links TRBV5-8 to TRBJ1-6; possible D gene TRBD1, 6 bases. Germline assignment: CDR1 SGHTS and CDR2 YDEGEE. The germline V and J ends were trimmed by 4 bases and 9 bases, with 20 bases remaining between them. The CDR3 covers 16 residues. The variable domain in full, completed from reference TRBV5-8 and TRBJ1-6, reads EAGVTQSPTHLIKTRGQQATLRCSPISGHTSVYWYQQALGLGLQFLLWYDEGEERNRGNFPPRFSGRQFPNYSSELNVNALELEDSALYLCASSPTGQTVFSPLHFGNGTRLTVT.

The chain combines TRBV6-5 with TRBJ1-4; possible D gene TRBD1, 5 bases. Trimming pared 4 bases from V and 3 bases from J, leaving 9 bases between. The CDR3 loop spans 14 amino acids. Germline assignment: CDR1 MNHEY and CDR2 SVGAGI. CDR3 coding DNA: TGTGCCAGCAGTTCGTTGGGGGCTAATGAAAAACTGTTTTTT. This codes for CASSSLGANEKLFF.

This clonotype was counted ten times or more. The V gene is TRBV7-9, the J gene TRBJ2-2; 8 bases align to TRBD2. From germline, CDR1 is SEHNR and CDR2 FQNEAQ (reference sequence). The CDR3 has 16 residues. Trimming removed 11 bases from V and 3 bases from J; junction bases left unmatched: 14. The CDR3 here is CAGVSGGGFDTGELFF. DNA for the CDR3: TGTGCCGGCGTTTCGGGAGGGGGATTTGACACCGGGGAGCTGTTTTTT.